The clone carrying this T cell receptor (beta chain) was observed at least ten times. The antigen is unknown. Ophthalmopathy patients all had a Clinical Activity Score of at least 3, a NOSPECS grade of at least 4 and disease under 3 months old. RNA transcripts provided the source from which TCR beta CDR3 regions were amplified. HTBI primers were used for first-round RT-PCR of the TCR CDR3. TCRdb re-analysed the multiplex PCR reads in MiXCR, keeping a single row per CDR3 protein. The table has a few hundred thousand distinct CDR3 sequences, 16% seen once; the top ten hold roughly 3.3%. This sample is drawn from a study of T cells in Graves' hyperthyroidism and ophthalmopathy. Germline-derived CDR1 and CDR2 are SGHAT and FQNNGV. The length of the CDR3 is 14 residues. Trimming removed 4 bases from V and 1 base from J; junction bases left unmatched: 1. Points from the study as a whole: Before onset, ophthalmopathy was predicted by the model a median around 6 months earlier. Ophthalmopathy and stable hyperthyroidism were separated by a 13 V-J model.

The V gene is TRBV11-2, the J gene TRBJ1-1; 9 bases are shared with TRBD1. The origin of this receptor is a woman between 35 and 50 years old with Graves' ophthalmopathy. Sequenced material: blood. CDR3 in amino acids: CASSSDRGNTEAFF. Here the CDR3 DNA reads TGTGCCAGCAGCTCGGACAGGGGGAACACTGAAGCTTTCTTT.